These 21 T cell receptor beta chains were sequenced from one sample in a study of immune cell composition in non-small cell lung cancer. Sequencing used immunoSEQ multiplex PCR; TCRdb keeps in-frame clones, though not all of them. The data hold 11,000 to 15,000 clones, with roughly 80% observed a single time. Input material: lung tumor tissue. Receptors originate from a human donor with non-small cell lung cancer.

In this sample, this clone turned up once. The CDR3 sequence is CASSYPGHPYEQYF. For the CDR3, the DNA is TGTGCCAGCAGTTATCCGGGCCACCCCTACGAGCAGTACTTC. The chain is built from TRBV28 and TRBJ2-7; D is ambiguous. V lost 4 bases and J lost 2, with 12 bases in between. The CDR3 is 14 residues long. Germline loops: CDR1 MDHEN, CDR2 SYDVKM.

The V gene is TRBV7-9, the J gene TRBJ2-5, with D perhaps matching TRBD1 or TRBD2 (5 bases each). CDR1 and CDR2 from the germline V gene are SEHNR and FQNEAQ (reference sequence). The CDR3 contains 15 residues. Trimming took off 1 base at V and 4 bases at J, with 13 bases between the two ends. Here the CDR3 DNA reads TGTGCCAGCAGCTTAGGTGCGGGTGGGGGAGAGACCCAGTACTTC. Its protein is CASSLGAGGGETQYF.

This sequence joins TRBV13 and TRBJ2-1; D gene ambiguous. V was shortened by 4 bases and J by 6 bases, with 19 bases between the two germline ends. CDR1 and CDR2 from the germline V gene are PRHDT and FYEKMQ (reference sequence). The CDR3 is made up of 16 amino acids. CDR3 sequence: CASSSLIEGWSNEQFF. The CDR3 DNA follows: TGTGCCAGCAGCTCTCTCATCGAAGGTTGGAGCAATGAGCAGTTCTTC.

DNA of the CDR3: TGCGCCAGCAGCTGGGGTCAGGGGCGGACGAACACTGAAGCTTTCTTT. Amino acid sequence: CASSWGQGRTNTEAFF. V usage is TRBV5-1 and J usage is TRBJ1-1; a weak D match, TRBD1 (6 bases). In germline, CDR1 is SGHRS, CDR2 YFSETQ. This CDR3 contains 16 residues. V lost 3 bases to trimming and J lost 1 base, with 16 bases between them.

J is TRBJ2-3 and V is TRBV4-2; 8 bases align to TRBD2. After removal of 5 bases from V and 0 bases from J, the junction contained 7 bases not matched to a gene. The germline gives CDR1 LGHNA, CDR2 YNFKEQ. CDR3 length equals 16 residues. CDR3 protein: CASSESGSGSTDTQYF. As DNA, the CDR3 is TGTGCCAGCAGCGAGAGCGGGAGCGGTAGCACAGATACGCAGTATTTT.

CDR3 in DNA: TGTGCCTGGAGTGTACCGAGCGTGGGTGAGCAGTTCTTC. The encoded protein is CAWSVPSVGEQFF. The V call is TRBV30, the J call TRBJ2-1, with D unresolved. V lost 0 bases and J 9 bases, leaving 12 bases between the germline ends. The CDR3 contains 13 residues. Germline V gene lookup returns CDR1 GTSNPN and CDR2 SVGIG (reference sequence).

The chain uses TRBV7-9 and TRBJ2-7, with D possibly matching TRBD2 (6 bases). The CDR3 has 16 residues. Between the trimmed V and J ends, which lost 7 bases and 2 bases, there was a span of 21 bases. Germline lookup yields CDR1 SEHNR and CDR2 FQNEAQ (reference sequence). CDR3 protein: CASTDVGSGQAYEQYF. CDR3 nucleotides: TGTGCCAGCACCGACGTGGGGAGCGGGCAAGCCTACGAGCAGTACTTC.

The chain combines TRBV6-5 with TRBJ2-5, with D possibly TRBD2 on 6 matching bases. Germline CDR1 reads MNHEY; CDR2 reads SVGAGI. V was shortened by 5 bases and J by 9 bases, with 13 bases between the two germline ends. CDR3 length: 12 residues. The CDR3 sequence: CASSPTPGAQYF. DNA of the CDR3: TGTGCCAGCAGTCCGACTCCGGGGGCCCAGTACTTC.

J is TRBJ2-1 and V is TRBV27; no definite D call. CDR1 is MNHEY and CDR2 is SMNVEV in the germline V gene (reference sequence). CDR3 size: 15 residues. V dropped 0 bases and J dropped 3 bases, with 9 bases sitting between them. The CDR3, as DNA: TGTGCCAGCAGTTTATCAAGCGCATACTACAATGAGCAGTTCTTC. Its protein is CASSLSSAYYNEQFF.

This clone appeared once. The CDR3 sequence is CASSLVGTDTQYF. CDR3 DNA: TGTGCCAGCAGCTTAGTGGGGACAGATACGCAGTATTTT. This chain uses TRBV7-2 with TRBJ2-3; D gene uncertain. The CDR3 totals 13 residues. V gave up 1 base and J gave up 3 bases, with 5 bases separating them. Germline lookup yields CDR1 SGHTA and CDR2 FQGNSA.

V and J are TRBV18 and TRBJ1-4; D ambiguous. CDR3 length equals 17 residues. The germline V and J ends were trimmed by 1 base and 3 bases, with 15 bases remaining between them. The germline V gene encodes CDR1 KGHSH and CDR2 LQKENI. CDR3 protein: CASSPLPLDGSNEKLFF. The CDR3 DNA follows: TGTGCCAGCTCACCACTACCGCTTGATGGGTCTAATGAAAAACTGTTTTTT.

The chain recombines TRBV29-1 with TRBJ2-3; D ambiguous. The germline gives CDR1 SQVTM, CDR2 ANQGSEA. V was trimmed by 4 bases and J by 4 bases, leaving 6 bases between them. The CDR3 runs 11 residues. The CDR3 protein is CSVGGSDTQYF. The CDR3 bases are TGCAGCGTTGGTGGATCAGATACGCAGTATTTT.

This sequence joins TRBV4-3 and TRBJ2-5, with D unclear. The CDR3 is 14 amino acids. V shed 3 bases and J shed 5 bases, with 13 bases lying between them. CDR1 and CDR2 from the germline V gene are LGHNA and YSLEER. The CDR3: CASSQTDSMETQYF. Here the CDR3 DNA reads TGCGCCAGCAGCCAGACCGATTCAATGGAGACCCAGTACTTC.

This clone has only a few counts. This CDR3 is also generated by other DNA sequences in the sample. CDR3 protein: CASSLVRDEKLFF. CDR3 coding DNA: TGTGCCAGCAGCTTGGTAAGGGATGAAAAACTGTTTTTT. The V call is TRBV5-4, the J call TRBJ1-4; unclear D gene. V was cut by 0 bases and J by 6 bases, with 6 bases left in between. The CDR3 consists of 13 residues. Germline V CDR1 and CDR2: SGHNT, YYREEE (reference sequence).

V is TRBV15 and J is TRBJ2-1; no definite D call. The CDR3 is 12 residues long. With 4 bases removed from V and 5 bases from J, the gap between germline ends came to 6 bases. Per the germline V gene, CDR1 is LNHNV and CDR2 is YYDKDF (reference sequence). The CDR3 DNA reads TGTGCCACCAGCACCCTAGACAATGAGCAGTTCTTC. It is translated as CATSTLDNEQFF.

This clone was recorded only once. The CDR3 bases are TGTGCCAGCAGCGGAGGGACTAGCGCTAGCACAGATACGCAGTATTTT. Translated: CASSGGTSASTDTQYF. The J gene is TRBJ2-3, the V gene TRBV5-5; 10 bases are shared with TRBD2. The CDR3 runs to 16 residues. Germline lookup yields CDR1 SGHKS and CDR2 YYEKEE (reference sequence). J gave up 0 bases and V 4 bases, and 5 bases lay outside the gene matches.

This chain uses TRBV13 with TRBJ1-4, with a possible D match to TRBD1 (6 bases). The CDR3 is made up of 14 amino acids. V lost 4 bases, J lost 4 bases, and 10 bases lay in between. Looked up from germline, CDR1 is PRHDT and CDR2 is FYEKMQ (reference sequence). The DNA for the CDR3 is TGTGCCAGCAGCTCTCGGACAGTTAATGAAAAACTGTTTTTT. Translated, it gives CASSSRTVNEKLFF.

The CDR3 region has the DNA TGTGCCAGCAGCAAACTTAGGACAGACGAGAATAGCAATCAGCCCCAGCATTTT. Protein: CASSKLRTDENSNQPQHF. The gene calls are TRBV7-8 and TRBJ1-5; TRBD1 might be the D (6 bases). This CDR3 contains 18 residues. CDR1 and CDR2 from the germline V gene are SGHVS and FQNEAQ. V lost 5 bases, J lost 0 bases, and 20 bases lay in between.

V and J are TRBV2 and TRBJ2-7, with D perhaps given as TRBD1 or TRBD2 (5 bases each). The CDR3 is 13 amino acids. The germline V gene encodes CDR1 SNHLY and CDR2 FYNNEI. V lost 5 bases and J lost 7, with 15 bases in between. The CDR3 sequence is CASSSYLAGEQYF. The CDR3 nucleotides are TGTGCCAGCAGTTCCTACCTAGCAGGGGAGCAGTACTTC.

This CDR3 reads CASRHNGGYEQYF. The CDR3 DNA sequence: TGTGCCAGCAGACACAACGGGGGATACGAGCAGTACTTC. The chain is built from TRBV6-5 and TRBJ2-7; tentative D call: TRBD2 (6 bases). This CDR3 is built from 13 residues. CDR1 is MNHEY, CDR2 SVGAGI, per germline. Trimming took off 6 bases at V and 4 bases at J, with 13 bases between the two ends.

The V and J genes are TRBV27 and TRBJ2-6; D gene uncertain. The CDR3 has 14 amino acids. The V end lost 7 bases, the J end lost 3 bases, and 10 bases lay between the germline ends. CDR1 is MNHEY, CDR2 SMNVEV, per germline (reference sequence). The CDR3 nucleotides are TGTGCCAGCATGCGTACTCATGGGGCCAACGTCCTGACTTTC. Translating gives CASMRTHGANVLTF.